This TCR beta chain was identified in a study of blood T cell repertoires in COVID-19. Study information: From the United States, Italy and Spain came samples of acute and convalescent COVID-19. PBMCs, B-cell-depleted T cells, or T cells provided the cDNA or gDNA that made up the material.

This study enrolled people aged roughly 18 to 90 from 20 to 25 US geographic areas. Cohort assignment relied on participant-reported clinical history. Data came from immunoSEQ multiplex PCR; TCRdb stores just in-frame clones and leaves some out. This sample has 250,000 to 300,000 clones, with 80% to 90% found just once. CDR1 and CDR2 from the germline V gene are MGHRA and YSYEKL. V was clipped by 3 bases and J by 1 base; unmatched bases: 3. This CDR3 has 16 residues. The source of this sequence is a woman aged 45-60 years who had recovered from COVID-19. Material: PBMCs or T cells enriched from blood (not recorded which). The V call is TRBV4-1, the J call TRBJ2-2; 9 bases agree with TRBD1. In nucleotides, the CDR3 is TGCGCCAGCAGCCAGCGGACAGGGGTGAACACCGGGGAGCTGTTTTTT. This translates into CASSQRTGVNTGELFF.